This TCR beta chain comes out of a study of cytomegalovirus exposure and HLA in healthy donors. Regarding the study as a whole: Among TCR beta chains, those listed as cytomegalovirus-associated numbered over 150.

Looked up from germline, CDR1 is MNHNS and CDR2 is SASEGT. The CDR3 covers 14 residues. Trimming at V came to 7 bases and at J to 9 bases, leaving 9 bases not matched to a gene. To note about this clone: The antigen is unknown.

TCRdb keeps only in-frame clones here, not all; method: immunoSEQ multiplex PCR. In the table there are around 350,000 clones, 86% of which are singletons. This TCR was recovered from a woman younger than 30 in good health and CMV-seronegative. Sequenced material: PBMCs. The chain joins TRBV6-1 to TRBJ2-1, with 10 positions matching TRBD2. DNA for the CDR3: TGTGCCAGCACTCTAGCGGGAGTGGTAAGTGAGCAGTTCTTC. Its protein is CASTLAGVVSEQFF.